This T cell receptor beta chain was captured by sequencing in a study of blood T cell repertoires in COVID-19. Study-wide background: There were acute and convalescent COVID-19 samples, and they came from the United States, Italy and Spain. PBMCs, B-cell-depleted T cells, or T cells provided the cDNA or gDNA that made up the material.

V dropped 0 bases and J dropped 7; count of bases not matched to a gene: 9. The length of the CDR3 is 17 residues. Germline loops: CDR1 SGHNT, CDR2 YYREEE (reference sequence). In the original analysis: Quantification of nucleated cells was approximated via reference gene primer amplification. Only in-frame clones appear in the TCRdb table, and some are missing; sequencing was by immunoSEQ multiplex PCR. V and J calls and clone size come straight from that table; D and trimming were deduced from the DNA. Seen here are about 190,000 clones, 70% to 90% observed once, and the top ten hold roughly 6.2%. The specimen was peripheral blood. The chain has TRBV5-4 and TRBJ2-1, with TRBD1 identical over 11 bases. This receptor was taken from a woman in her thirties or forties who had recovered from COVID-19. The CDR3 here is CASSLGSPGQGGNEQFF. The CDR3 DNA sequence: TGTGCCAGCAGCTTGGGGTCACCGGGACAGGGGGGAAATGAGCAGTTCTTC. Drawing the rest from reference TRBV5-4 and TRBJ2-1, the complete variable domain is ETGVTQSPTHLIKTRGQQVTLRCSSQSGHNTVSWYQQALGQGPQFIFQYYREEENGRGNFPPRFSGLQFPNYSSELNVNALELDDSALYLCASSLGSPGQGGNEQFFGPGTRLTVL.